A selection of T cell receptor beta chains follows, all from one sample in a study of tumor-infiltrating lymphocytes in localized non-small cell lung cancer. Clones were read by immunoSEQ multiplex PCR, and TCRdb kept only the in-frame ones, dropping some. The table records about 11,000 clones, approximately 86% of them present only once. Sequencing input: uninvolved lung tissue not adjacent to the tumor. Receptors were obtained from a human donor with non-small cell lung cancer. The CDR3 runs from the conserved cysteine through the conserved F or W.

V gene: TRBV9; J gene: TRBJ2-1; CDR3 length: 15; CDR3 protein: CASSAGQGSLDEQFF
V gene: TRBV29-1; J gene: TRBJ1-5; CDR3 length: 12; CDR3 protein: CSVEARYQPQHF
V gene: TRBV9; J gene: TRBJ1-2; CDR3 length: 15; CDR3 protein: CASSVDLTIRYGYTF
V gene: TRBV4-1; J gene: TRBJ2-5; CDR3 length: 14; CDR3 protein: CASSLTIRVETQYF
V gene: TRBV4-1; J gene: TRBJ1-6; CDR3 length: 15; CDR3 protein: CASSQGVGRSSPLHF
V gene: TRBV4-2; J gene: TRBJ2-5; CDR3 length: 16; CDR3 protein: CASSQQTTGIKGGQYF
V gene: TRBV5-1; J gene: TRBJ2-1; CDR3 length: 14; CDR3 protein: CASAREMTLNEQFF
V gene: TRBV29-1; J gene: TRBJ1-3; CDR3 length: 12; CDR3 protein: CSVSVSGNTIYF
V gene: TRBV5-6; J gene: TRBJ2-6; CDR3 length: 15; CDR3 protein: CASLREGAGANVLTF
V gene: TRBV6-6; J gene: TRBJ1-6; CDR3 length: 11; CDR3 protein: CASSLYSSLHF
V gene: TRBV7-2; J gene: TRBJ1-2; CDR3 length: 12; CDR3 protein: CASSRDRAGYTF
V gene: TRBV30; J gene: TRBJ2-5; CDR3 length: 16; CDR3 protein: CAWSGNMAGGQETQYF
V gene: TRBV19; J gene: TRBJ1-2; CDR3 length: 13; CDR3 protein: CASSSPTVYGYTF
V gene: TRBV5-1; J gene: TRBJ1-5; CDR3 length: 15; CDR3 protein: CASSPAGVSNQPQHF
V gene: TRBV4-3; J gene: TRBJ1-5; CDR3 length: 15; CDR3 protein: CASSLLWGGNQPQHF
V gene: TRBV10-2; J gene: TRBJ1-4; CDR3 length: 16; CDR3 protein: CASNPGGRATNEKLFF
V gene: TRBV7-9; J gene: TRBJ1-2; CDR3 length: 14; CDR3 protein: CASSPTGAIYGYTF
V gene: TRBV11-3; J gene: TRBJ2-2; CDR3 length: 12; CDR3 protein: CASSLVVGELFF
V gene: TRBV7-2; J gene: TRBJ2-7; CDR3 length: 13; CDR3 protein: CASSPRQAYEQYF
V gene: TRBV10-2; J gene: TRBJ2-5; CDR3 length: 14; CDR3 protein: CASSEGDSRETQYF
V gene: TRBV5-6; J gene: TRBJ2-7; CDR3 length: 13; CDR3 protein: CASSFSPAGRQYF
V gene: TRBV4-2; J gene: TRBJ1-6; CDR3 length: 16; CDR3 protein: CASSQDGPGGDSPLHF
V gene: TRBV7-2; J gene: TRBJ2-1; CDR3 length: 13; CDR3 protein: CASSLTGRGEQFF
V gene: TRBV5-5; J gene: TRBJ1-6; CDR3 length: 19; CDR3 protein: CASSLEGGAGRVYNSPLHF
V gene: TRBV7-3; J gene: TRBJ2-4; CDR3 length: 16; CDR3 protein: CASSRTSGGQGGIQYF